The next 2 T cell receptor beta chains were all read from a single sample in a study of control samples from healthy donors and cancer patients. Clones were read by immunoSEQ multiplex PCR, and TCRdb kept only the in-frame ones, dropping some. The table shows 150,000 to 200,000 clones, with 90% to 95% occurring only once. Sequencing input: blood. These receptor sequences come from a woman aged 25 to 39 in good health.

The chain recombines TRBV21-1 with TRBJ1-1; TRBD1 is the table's D call, not checked against the DNA. TRBV21-1 is annotated as a pseudogene. CDR3 length equals 14 residues. The CDR3 region has the DNA TGTGCCAGCAGCAAACAGGGGCGGGACACTGAAGCTTTCTTT. As protein: CASSKQGRDTEAFF.

The J gene is TRBJ2-2, the V gene TRBV28, with 9 bases aligning to TRBD2. The ends lost 4 bases at V and 5 bases at J; junction bases unmatched: 2. The CDR3 has 14 amino acids. Looked up from germline, CDR1 is MDHEN and CDR2 is SYDVKM. DNA of the CDR3: TGTGCCAGCAGTTACGCGGGAGGGACCGGGGAGCTGTTTTTT. It yields the protein CASSYAGGTGELFF.